The sequence of this T cell receptor (beta chain) was determined in a study of blood T cell repertoires in COVID-19. As for the study in general: Acute and convalescent COVID-19 specimens originated in the United States, Italy and Spain.

In the source study's methods: Counts of nucleated cells, estimated from reference gene primer amplification, were obtained. The method was immunoSEQ multiplex PCR; TCRdb's version includes in-frame clones alone and lacks a portion of them. D and trimming come from the DNA, and the V and J calls and clone size come from that table. The sample has 200,000 to 250,000 clones, about 88% seen once. V lost 0 bases to trimming and J lost 1 base; unmatched junction nucleotides: 2. There are 15 residues in the CDR3. Looked up from germline, CDR1 is LGHNA and CDR2 is YSLEER. The specimen was PBMCs or T cells enriched from blood (not recorded which). The chain carries TRBV4-3 and TRBJ2-7, with 8 positions matching TRBD1. The sequence came from a young woman who had recovered from COVID-19. CDR3 DNA sequence: TGCGCCAGCAGCCAAGATGACAGGGGTTCCTACGAGCAGTACTTC. Translating it yields CASSQDDRGSYEQYF.